Listed here is a single T cell receptor beta chain. Its antigen remains unknown. The V segment lost 4 bases and the J segment 6 bases; nucleotides outside the gene matches: 3. There are 12 residues in the CDR3. The germline V gene encodes CDR1 SQVTM and CDR2 ANQGSEA. Described time point: pretreatment peripheral blood. The entry originates in a study of PD-L1 blockade in urothelial cancer. About the study: Atezolizumab therapy began for patients at some point between 2013 and 2015, dosed at 1,200 mg intravenously every 3 weeks. From 0 to 3 prior chemotherapy regimens had been given to the patients. Study-wide results and caveats: Blood clones associated with the tumor expanded more at 3 weeks in durable-benefit patients.

Here immunoSEQ multiplex PCR was the method, and the copy in TCRdb shows in-frame clones only, minus some. The data contain roughly 95,000 clones, about nine tenths of them singletons. The sequenced sample was PBMCs, obtained around atezolizumab (anti-PD-L1) treatment. V and J are TRBV29-1 and TRBJ1-2; 9 bases line up with TRBD1. This receptor was taken from a man aged 55 to 69 with urothelial cancer. DNA for the CDR3: TGCAGCGTTGGGGGACAGGGCGATGGCTACACCTTC. Residues: CSVGGQGDGYTF.